Sequencing of this TCR beta chain was carried out in a study of blood T cell repertoires in COVID-19. Study-level background: Spain, Italy and the United States supplied samples that represented acute and convalescent COVID-19. The cDNA or gDNA used as material had been derived from T cells, B-cell-depleted T cells, or PBMCs.

V shed 8 bases and J shed 1 base, with 11 bases lying between them. The CDR3 length is 13 residues. In germline, CDR1 is KGHSH, CDR2 LQKENI. In the original workflow: It was from reference gene primer amplification that nucleated cell counts were estimated. TCRdb's table, derived via immunoSEQ multiplex PCR, lists solely in-frame clones and lacks some. V and J calls and clone size are as listed in that table; D and trimming were resolved from the DNA. The sample records hundreds of thousands of clones, about 90% being singletons. The clonotype originates from a woman aged 35 to 49 who had recovered from COVID-19. The sample comprised peripheral blood. The gene calls are TRBV18 and TRBJ1-1; D might be TRBD1 (6 bases). The CDR3: CASQETGNTEAFF. The CDR3 nucleotides are TGTGCCAGCCAAGAGACAGGGAACACTGAAGCTTTCTTT.